This T cell receptor (beta chain) derives from a study of T cell clusters in autoimmune cytopenias. CDR3 length equals 14 residues. The V gene's germline CDR1 is MNHEY and CDR2 SVGAGI. Overall study results and limits: Primary autoimmune cytopenia patients appeared to lack physiological T cell clusters present in healthy donors. A dominant lymphoma-associated repertoire apparently masked the cluster-lack signature in secondary cytopenia versus chronic lymphocytic leukemia.

Multiplex touch-down PCR amplified TRB using TRB-A and TRB-B pools in one tube. TCRdb re-called the multiplex PCR reads, yielding one record per CDR3 amino acid sequence without DNA. In total, the table holds 6,100 or so distinct CDR3 sequences. Measured by frequency, this clonotype is medium-sized. Its matching antigen is unknown. Approximately 40,000 genome equivalents of blood DNA were amplified for TRB. In addition, the sample was reused for a study of T cell repertoires in aging, cancer and after chemotherapy. That study reports: Healthy donor repertoires were recorded over several months to years and showed clear clonal overlap.

Input material: peripheral blood. The rearrangement uses TRBV6-5 and TRBJ2-7; the D call from TCRdb, TRBD1, cannot be confirmed without DNA. The sequence came from a human donor in good health. The CDR3 region is CASSRTASGYEQYF.